The TCR beta chain under discussion was sequenced for a study of shared clonotypes between healthy human individuals. Libraries were prepared by immunoSEQ multiplex PCR; TCRdb keeps only in-frame clonotypes and omits some of them. The sample includes approximately 2,000,000 clones, 85% to 95% seen only once; the top ten take 0.3% to 0.4%. Deletions cut 5 bases from V and 5 bases from J, with 9 bases between. This CDR3 comprises 12 residues. Germline CDR1 SGHTA, CDR2 FQGNSA. The sequence came from a man aged 18 to 29 in good health. Some clones in this sample may be carry-over from other donors' samples. The chain links TRBV7-2 to TRBJ2-5; D gene unclear. The specimen sequenced was naive CD4+ T cells from PBMCs. Regarding subset: CD45RA+ positively selected. The CDR3 sequence: CASSAMRETQYF. The CDR3 DNA sequence: TGTGCCAGCAGCGCTATGCGGGAGACCCAGTACTTC.